This TCR beta chain was sequenced during a study of radiotherapy plus CTLA-4 blockade in lung cancer. Study context: Disease control reached more than 30%, with objective responses in approximately 17%. Overall study findings and caveats: Following radiotherapy plus ipilimumab, tumor-derived TCR clones expanded in the blood. The authors reported that early blood T cell clone dynamics, with interferon-beta, best predicted response.

Regarding this clone: Its target is unknown.

Libraries were prepared by immunoSEQ multiplex PCR; TCRdb keeps only in-frame clonotypes and omits some of them. The sample has 50,000 to 70,000 clones; roughly four fifths are singletons. The CDR3 runs 14 residues. Germline V gene sequence: CDR1 MDHEN, CDR2 SYDVKM. V shed 5 bases, J shed 10 bases, and the junction held 7 bases outside the gene matches. The chain uses TRBV28 and TRBJ2-4; TRBD1 aligns across 11 bases. The source was peripheral blood, collected from a patient treated with radiotherapy plus ipilimumab. The source is a human donor with non-small cell lung cancer whose response to radiotherapy plus ipilimumab could not be evaluated. The CDR3 region is CASSASGTGGIQYF. DNA for the CDR3: TGTGCCAGCAGTGCCTCCGGGACAGGGGGAATTCAGTACTTC.